This T cell receptor beta chain emerged from a study of blood T cell repertoires in COVID-19. This clone was seen just once. The repertoire was sequenced with immunoSEQ multiplex PCR; TCRdb's copy has only in-frame clones and lacks some. Of 190,000 or so clones detected, 85% to 90% appear once; the ten largest clones hold less than 3.5%. V gave up 0 bases and J gave up 3 bases, with 9 bases separating them. This CDR3 comprises 14 residues. CDR1 SGHDN and CDR2 FVKESK come from the germline V gene. The genes are TRBV14 and TRBJ2-7; tentatively, D is TRBD1 (5 bases). The sequence came from a man in his forties with active or convalescent COVID-19. Material: peripheral blood. The CDR3 DNA reads as TGTGCCAGCAGCCAAGATAGGGGCAGCTACGAGCAGTACTTC. Its translation: CASSQDRGSYEQYF. The complete variable domain, with remaining parts taken from reference TRBV14 and TRBJ2-7, reads EAGVTQFPSHSVIEKGQTVTLRCDPISGHDNLYWYRRVMGKEIKFLLHFVKESKQDESGMPNNRFLAERTGGTYSTLKVQPAELEDSGVYFCASSQDRGSYEQYFGPGTRLTVT.